This TCR beta chain was retrieved from a study of blood T cell repertoires in COVID-19 (dated by TCRdb to the early 2020s). General notes on the study: Samples covering the acute and convalescent phases of COVID-19 were provided by collaborators in the United States, Italy and Spain. The material from the prospective study consisted of cDNA or gDNA derived from T cells, B-cell-depleted T cells, or PBMCs. Subjects who had been exposed to COVID-19, were actively infected with it, or had recovered from it provided the deeply sampled blood TCRbeta repertoires that made up the dataset. The repertoires were released in a freely available public database intended as a resource for research on the immune response to SARS-CoV-2. The samples were drawn from the first 160 participants of the ongoing ImmuneRACE study and from over 950 subjects provided by 6 global collaborators. Nearly every sample came with metadata listing a de-identified subject ID, COVID-19 status, age in years and sex. Where available, HLA class I and class II types were obtained from metadata supplied by the sample provider rather than from assay-based typing. Broad study findings and their caveats: The amount of clinical and demographic metadata varied by source and participant and was provided uncurated.

Enrolling through a virtual design, the prospective study's participants ranged in age from roughly 18 to 100 years and lived across about two dozen United States geographic areas. To assign participants to cohorts, the prospective study relied on clinical history that participants themselves reported in a screening survey and a study questionnaire. In the prospective study, mobile phlebotomists collected whole blood, serum and a nasopharyngeal or oropharyngeal swab from each participant. Additional blood draws and questionnaires over an approximately 2-month period could optionally be provided by prospective study participants. Before DNA extraction, blood samples from the prospective study were shipped at room temperature or frozen. Remarks on this clone: Its antigen target is currently unknown. Base quality data are lacking; no much larger clone is found one base away.

Taken from the germline V gene, the CDR1 and CDR2 loops are MNHEY and SVGAGI. The CDR3 holds 13 amino acids from the cysteine to the phenylalanine. Solely the CDR3 DNA is kept, with 39 bases framed from the first base. V and J lose 6 bases and 5 bases, and a span of 13 bases separates them. TCRbeta CDR3 regions were amplified from genomic DNA using the immunoSEQ Assay, a bias-controlled multiplex PCR. For the original study's pipeline: The number of nucleated cells in each sample was estimated from the amplification of reference gene primers within the assay. To quantify the absolute abundance of each unique TCRbeta CDR3 rearrangement, sequence reads were collapsed and filtered. For each sample, productive Simpson clonality was calculated as the square root of Simpson's diversity index across productive rearrangements. This immuneACCESS table, as held by TCRdb, lists in-frame sequences with V and J called but not all clones. Of the missing ones, under half trace to an unresolved V gene in checked studies; the others have no known cause. V, J and clone size reflect that table, while D and trimming were determined from the DNA. In all, the sample holds 250,000 to 300,000 clones, and roughly 88% of those were seen once. The top ten constitute about 2.5% of the sample.

The sequence links TRBV6-5 to TRBJ2-5, with a weak D call of TRBD2 (5 bases match). The sequenced material came from PBMCs or T cells enriched from blood (not recorded which). The sequence derives from a woman in her 40s with acute COVID-19. This receptor carries the CDR3 CASSRDRRETQYF. The DNA sequence is as follows: TGTGCCAGCAGCCGGGATCGGCGGGAGACCCAGTACTTC.